The rows below give T cell receptor beta chains drawn from one sample of a study of blood T cell repertoires in COVID-19. TCRdb keeps only in-frame clones here, not all; method: immunoSEQ multiplex PCR. The sample carries 100,000 to 150,000 clones, around 83% recorded once. The sequenced sample consisted of peripheral blood. All receptors derive from a man in his fifties or sixties with acute or convalescent COVID-19. Each CDR3 is given with its conserved first and last residue. A D gene is named only where the DNA matches it firmly. A row's size may be missing; if present it is once, few, many or a size class.

>TRBV30|TRBJ2-1|14|-|few
TGTGCCCGAAGTGGGGAGAAAGGTTACAATGAGCAGTTCTTC
CARSGEKGYNEQFF
>TRBV4-1|TRBJ2-5|16|TRBD2|-
TGCGCCAGCAGCCAAATAGGACTAGCGGGAGGAGAGACCCAGTACTTC
CASSQIGLAGGETQYF
>TRBV5-4|TRBJ1-1|12|-|-
TGTGCCAGCAGCCGGGTGGGCACTGAAGCTTTCTTT
CASSRVGTEAFF
>TRBV5-1|TRBJ1-1|14|-|-
TGCGCCAGCAGCTCCGGACAGATGAACACTGAAGCTTTCTTT
CASSSGQMNTEAFF
>TRBV13|TRBJ1-1|17|TRBD1|-
TGTGCCAGCAGCTTAGCCCCCGGGACAGCCATGAACACTGAAGCTTTCTTT
CASSLAPGTAMNTEAFF
>TRBV6-5|TRBJ2-3|15|TRBD1|-
TGTGCCAGCAGTTACTCTGGACAGGGCACAGATACGCAGTATTTT
CASSYSGQGTDTQYF
>TRBV21-1|TRBJ2-2|15|-|-
TGTGCCAGCAGCTTCCGGGAGTCGAACACCGGGGAGCTGTTTTTT
CASSFRESNTGELFF
>TRBV6-2/TRBV6-3|TRBJ2-7|12|-|-
TGTGCCAGCAGTTACTCCAGCTACGAGCAGTACTTC
CASSYSSYEQYF
>TRBV29-1|TRBJ2-1|14|TRBD1|-
TGCAGCGGCCAGGACAGGGGGGGATCCAATGAGCAGTTCTTC
CSGQDRGGSNEQFF
>TRBV27|TRBJ2-2|16|TRBD2|-
TGTGCCAGCAGCCCCAGGAGACTAGCGGGTACCGGGGAGCTGTTTTTT
CASSPRRLAGTGELFF
>TRBV10-3|TRBJ1-1|13|-|-
TGTGCCATCACGATCGAGGGAAACACTGAAGCTTTCTTT
CAITIEGNTEAFF
>TRBV5-1|TRBJ2-1|15|-|-
TGCGCCAGCAGCCAAAGGGGATTGGGCTACAATGAGCAGTTCTTC
CASSQRGLGYNEQFF
>TRBV30|TRBJ1-2|14|TRBD1|-
TGTGCCTGGAGAGGGCAGGGGGCAAGAGATGGCTACACCTTC
CAWRGQGARDGYTF
>TRBV5-1|TRBJ2-2|16|TRBD2|-
TGCGCCAGCAGCTTACTAGCGGGAGGCAACACCGGGGAGCTGTTTTTT
CASSLLAGGNTGELFF
>TRBV6-5|TRBJ1-5|13|TRBD1|-
TGTGCCAGCAGTTTGGGGACAGAACAGCCCCAGCATTTT
CASSLGTEQPQHF
>TRBV7-2|TRBJ1-5|13|TRBD1|many
TGTGCCAGCAGCGCAGACAGGGATCAGCCCCAGCATTTT
CASSADRDQPQHF
>TRBV5-5|TRBJ2-1|15|TRBD2|-
TGTGCCACGGCCGGACTAGCGGGAGGCTACAATGAGCAGTTCTTC
CATAGLAGGYNEQFF
>TRBV5-5|TRBJ2-1|17|TRBD1|-
TGTGCCAGCAGCTTGGCCTGGAGGACAGGGACCTACAATGAGCAGTTCTTC
CASSLAWRTGTYNEQFF
>TRBV30|TRBJ1-5|13|-|-
TGTGCCTGGAGTGGAGGTCGGGGGCAGCCCCAGCATTTT
CAWSGGRGQPQHF
>TRBV28|TRBJ1-1|15|-|-
TGTGCCAGCAATCCAGGGTTGGGTTTCAACACTGAAGCTTTCTTT
CASNPGLGFNTEAFF
>TRBV5-4|TRBJ2-7|14|-|-
TGTGCCAGCAGCTTGGGGCAGGGTGGGTACGAGCAGTACTTC
CASSLGQGGYEQYF
>TRBV2|TRBJ2-2|12|TRBD1|-
TGTGCCAGCAGTCCGGACAGGGGATGGCTGTTTTTT
CASSPDRGWLFF
>TRBV28|TRBJ2-7|17|TRBD2|-
TGTGCCAGCAGTTTATCGGTTGGACTAGCGGGGACCTACGAGCAGTACTTC
CASSLSVGLAGTYEQYF
>TRBV20-1|TRBJ1-6|14|TRBD1|-
TGCAGTGCTAGTTGGGACAGGGATAATTCACCCCTCCACTTT
CSASWDRDNSPLHF
>TRBV5-1|TRBJ2-5|14|TRBD1|-
TGCGCCAGCAGCCCCTTGGACAGGCAAGAGACCCAGTACTTC
CASSPLDRQETQYF
>TRBV28|TRBJ1-4|16|TRBD1|-
TGTGCCAGCAGTGCTCCCCCCGGGACAGGGGAAGAAAAACTGTTTTTT
CASSAPPGTGEEKLFF
>TRBV5-5|TRBJ1-5|16|-|-
TGTGCCAGCAGCCTAGGGGGTAGGTGGGTGGATCAGCCCCAGCATTTT
CASSLGGRWVDQPQHF
>TRBV19|TRBJ1-2|14|-|-
TGTGCCAGTAGTCTACAGGGTAGAGACTATGGCTACACCTTC
CASSLQGRDYGYTF
>TRBV29-1|TRBJ2-4|16|TRBD1|-
TGCAGCGCAATGGGACAGGGGGTTTTAGCCAAAAACATTCAGTACTTC
CSAMGQGVLAKNIQYF
>TRBV15|TRBJ1-4|14|TRBD1|-
TGTGCCGCCAGCAGACAGGGGGCTTTTGAAAAACTGTTTTTT
CAASRQGAFEKLFF
>TRBV15|TRBJ2-7|17|-|-
TGTGCCACCAGCAGAGATAACGCGCAGGGGTTTACCTACGAGCAGTACTTC
CATSRDNAQGFTYEQYF
>TRBV3-1/TRBV3-2|TRBJ2-1|15|TRBD2|-
TGTGCCAGCAGCCAAGACGCTAGCGGATACAATGAGCAGTTCTTC
CASSQDASGYNEQFF
>TRBV18|TRBJ2-1|17|TRBD2|many
TGTGCCAGCTCACTAAATAAGAGGTCTAGCGGGAGCAATGAGCAGTTCTTC
CASSLNKRSSGSNEQFF
>TRBV2|TRBJ1-2|13|-|-
TGTGCCAGCAGTGACGGCCAGGGCTGGGGCTACACCTTC
CASSDGQGWGYTF
>TRBV10-3|TRBJ2-5|20|TRBD2|few
TGTGCCATCAGTGAGTCGGTCCTAGCGGAGTTCCGGAGCTGGCAAGAGACCCAGTACTTC
CAISESVLAEFRSWQETQYF
>TRBV7-3|TRBJ2-7|16|TRBD1|-
TGTGCCAGCAGCCCCCTCGGGCGGGACAGGGGGCACGAGCAGTACTTC
CASSPLGRDRGHEQYF
>TRBV2|TRBJ2-7|12|-|-
TGTGCCAGCAGTTTTATCTCCTACGAGCAGTACTTC
CASSFISYEQYF
>TRBV19|TRBJ2-1|13|TRBD1|-
TGTGCCAGTAGTCTCGAACAGGGGATGAAACAGTTCTTC
CASSLEQGMKQFF
>TRBV6-5|TRBJ1-5|13|-|-
TGTGCCAGCAGACGCGACAGAAATCAGCCCCAGCATTTT
CASRRDRNQPQHF